The rows below give T cell receptor beta chains drawn from one sample of a study of HIV-infected children after antiretroviral therapy interruption. From the 3' RACE reads, TCRdb called clonotypes with MiXCR, one entry per CDR3 protein. This sample has approximately 96,000 distinct CDR3 sequences, with under 8% found just once. The source was CD45RA+ CD4+ T cells from PBMCs, pooled from several time points, collected from a donor given antiretroviral therapy, either interrupted or continuous. The source of these receptors is a pool of human donors with HIV. Both conserved end residues are trimmed from each CDR3.

V gene: TRBV7-8; CDR3 protein: ASRQNAGQGGVTDTQY
V gene: TRBV20-1; CDR3 protein: SARNSGKNTEAF
V gene: TRBV20-1; CDR3 protein: STWTVNTEAF
V gene: TRBV4-2; CDR3 protein: ASSQVAGAINGYT
V gene: TRBV20-1; CDR3 protein: SAASGGYNEQF
V gene: TRBV20-1; CDR3 protein: SARGGNYGYT
V gene: TRBV10-3; CDR3 protein: AIMEGWDQPQH
V gene: TRBV2; CDR3 protein: ASSARPGEGSNGYT
V gene: TRBV7-2; CDR3 protein: ASSLGAGSQETQY
V gene: TRBV12-3/TRBV12-4; CDR3 protein: ASSRRDFSQETQY
V gene: TRBV21-1; CDR3 protein: ASRKTTSYEQY
V gene: TRBV5-1; CDR3 protein: ASSLDVARYT
V gene: TRBV29-1; CDR3 protein: SVELLQGTEQF
V gene: TRBV5-1; CDR3 protein: ASSSRLAGETGELF
V gene: TRBV24-1; CDR3 protein: ATSPTGGNTGELF
V gene: TRBV15; CDR3 protein: ATSRDRGLYGYT
V gene: TRBV11-3; CDR3 protein: ASSDQPQGLVTEAF
V gene: TRBV23-1; CDR3 protein: ASSLVFGPHNEQF
V gene: TRBV20-1; CDR3 protein: SARDPRGRSTDTQY
V gene: TRBV27; CDR3 protein: ASSLSPISVNEQF
V gene: TRBV12-3/TRBV12-4; CDR3 protein: ASSFPGQGFPNYGYT
V gene: TRBV12-3/TRBV12-4; CDR3 protein: ASSQDQGPFATNEKLF
V gene: TRBV10-3; CDR3 protein: AISESVPGSHLYNEQF
V gene: TRBV20-1; CDR3 protein: SAGQGGSQGIQY
V gene: TRBV19; CDR3 protein: ASSRAERPEQY
V gene: TRBV18; CDR3 protein: ASSDKSIYEQY
V gene: TRBV18; CDR3 protein: ASSPDAGGSYEQY
V gene: TRBV20-1; CDR3 protein: SAPDPSTDTQY
V gene: TRBV7-2; CDR3 protein: ASSLTLPSEAEQF
V gene: TRBV2; CDR3 protein: ASSEAWGDHTEAF
V gene: TRBV5-1; CDR3 protein: ASSLDPAGGRETQY
V gene: TRBV30; CDR3 protein: AWTRGSGYT
V gene: TRBV7-1; CDR3 protein: ASSSIESTDTQY
V gene: TRBV10-3; CDR3 protein: AINGGVMGTYNEQF
V gene: TRBV19; CDR3 protein: ASSLGGRAKNIQY
V gene: TRBV19; CDR3 protein: ASSIDRYEQY